This is a list of T cell receptor beta chains from one sample in a study of blood T cells in healthy people across ages. TCRdb analysed the 5' RACE reads with MiXCR anew, one entry per CDR3 protein. The data show roughly 700,000 distinct CDR3 sequences, with 25% seen just once and under 10% held by the top ten. Separately, the same data were catalogued under a study of T cells of mothers and their children.

The sample comprised blood. These receptors all stem from a boy aged 5-17 years in good health. Both conserved end residues are part of each CDR3. Rows give clone size only sometimes, using once, few, many, or a class for an expanded clone.

NA,TRBV6-2/TRBV6-3,CASSYRVLTSTEAFF
NA,TRBV2,CASSEPGLAGREQFF
few,TRBV7-9,CASSPRDRGRDTQYF
NA,TRBV5-5,CASSENRVSGYTF
NA,TRBV5-6,CASSPPGDVLSYEQYF
NA,TRBV29-1,CSARLAGAGETQYF
NA,TRBV10-3,CAIRQGMENTIYF
few,TRBV9,CASSVSGGFGNEQFF
few,TRBV7-9,CASSQSTETQYF
few,TRBV6-2/TRBV6-3,CATFASGRFAAFDEQYF
NA,TRBV21-1,CASSKSSSGMYNEQFF
NA,TRBV29-1,CSVEMDTDTQYF
NA,TRBV3-1,CASSQDRSGRADGYTF
few,TRBV15,CATSRERGETQYF
few,TRBV20-1,CSATGQDSNQPQHF
few,TRBV25-1,CASSEWGQGANEQYF
NA,TRBV3-1,CASSQAAGEQFF
NA,TRBV5-1,CASSASGTVPEQYF
NA,TRBV6-1,CASVPRTGGARETQYF
NA,TRBV7-2,CASSRHRGGYGYTF
NA,TRBV6-1,CASSEALGQGTDTQYF
NA,TRBV14,CASSQDTRTGTNTGELFF
NA,TRBV20-1,CSAQAGSGFSYNEQFF
NA,TRBV7-9,CASSEEPGDTQYF
few,TRBV29-1,CSVETGNLYEQYF
NA,TRBV7-9,CASSFATGSEQFF
NA,TRBV4-3,CASSQVQPPYEQYF
NA,TRBV6-2/TRBV6-3,CASRPGLPYEQYF
NA,TRBV29-1,CSVDSQTTRLVYGYTF
NA,TRBV29-1,CSVPNRVRNTEAFF
NA,TRBV7-9,CASSLEFPRGGGGELFF
once,TRBV6-5,CASSFQYGHTDTQYF
few,TRBV20-1,CSAPGQGAQSGELFF
NA,TRBV10-3,CAISESKWTGTPSNEQFF
NA,TRBV6-1,CASSGLAGESTDTQYF
NA,TRBV6-1,CASSEGTGDTQYF
NA,TRBV10-3,CAVGIRPETQYF
NA,TRBV12-3/TRBV12-4,CASSLDPQGNYGYTF
NA,TRBV9,CASSVGGRARNEQFF
few,TRBV3-1,CASSLTADQETQYF
NA,TRBV7-8,CASSEDRSSYNEQFF
few,TRBV25-1,CASSLTSGGVEQFF
NA,TRBV29-1,CSVADGEQFF
NA,TRBV7-3,CASSLSGGRHNLAKNIQYF
few,TRBV5-1,CASSAGVGETQYF
few,TRBV9,CASSPGTSGVTDTQYF
NA,TRBV12-3/TRBV12-4,CASSPRPGGEQFF
few,TRBV4-3,CASSQDPSPGGETQYF
NA,TRBV29-1,CSVGFRNTEAFF
few,TRBV12-3/TRBV12-4,CASARVKRESWGYEQYF
few,TRBV7-2,CASSAYREGGYTF
NA,TRBV2,CASSDLAGASYEQYF
once,TRBV12-5,CASGLVLTGGPDTQYF
few,TRBV24-1,CATSDFRGPNEQFF
NA,TRBV7-9,CASSSDRAGWNEQFF